Below are 14 T cell receptor beta chains sequenced from a single sample in a study of shared clonotypes between healthy human individuals. Repertoires were generated with immunoSEQ multiplex PCR, while TCRdb's copy carries only in-frame clones and drops some. The table lists 470,000 or so clones, 60% to 80% of them singletons. Sequenced material: PBMCs. The receptors were sampled from a woman aged 35 to 49 in good health. Some clones in this sample may be carry-over from other donors' samples.

DNA for the CDR3: TGTGCCAGTAGTACCTCTGTCCCTCCCCGCGAGCAGTACTTC. Protein product: CASSTSVPPREQYF. The chain is built from TRBV19 and TRBJ2-7; D not resolved. CDR3 length: 14 amino acids. Trimming shortened V by 4 bases and J by 6 bases, and 16 bases separated the two germline ends. Looked up from germline, CDR1 is LNHDA and CDR2 is SQIVND (reference sequence).

This clone was seen a handful of times. The J gene is TRBJ2-1, the V gene TRBV7-3; 9 bases are shared with TRBD2. CDR3 size: 15 residues. The germline gives CDR1 SGHTA, CDR2 FQGTGA. The V and J ends lost 6 bases and 8 bases, in that order; junction bases with no gene match: 11. This chain's CDR3 is CASSPGLALFDEQFF. The CDR3 DNA reads TGTGCCAGCAGTCCGGGACTAGCCTTATTTGATGAGCAGTTCTTC. The full variable domain, in which reference TRBV7-3 and TRBJ2-1 provide the parts outside the CDR3, is GAGVSQTPSNKVTEKGKYVELRCDPISGHTALYWYRQSLGQGPEFLIYFQGTGAADDSGLPNDRFFAVRPEGSVSTLKIQRTERGDSAVYLCASSPGLALFDEQFFGPGTRLTVL.

V usage is TRBV27 and J usage is TRBJ2-5; D gene uncertain. This CDR3 contains 16 residues. From germline, CDR1 is MNHEY and CDR2 SMNVEV (reference sequence). Trimming stripped 0 bases from V and 6 bases from J, with 17 bases between. This CDR3 reads CASSLSAAVVSKTQYF. CDR3 coding DNA: TGTGCCAGCAGTTTATCCGCCGCCGTGGTTTCGAAGACCCAGTACTTC.

The chain is built from TRBV5-1 and TRBJ2-7, with TRBD2 matching over 12 bases. The germline V gene encodes CDR1 SGHRS and CDR2 YFSETQ. The V and J ends lost 4 bases and 7 bases, in that order; junction bases with no gene match: 9. There are 15 residues in the CDR3. CDR3 coding DNA: TGCGCCAGCAGCCCCCTAGCGGGAGGGCGTCGGGAGCAGTACTTC. Translating gives CASSPLAGGRREQYF.

J is TRBJ2-1 and V is TRBV7-9; D is ambiguous. The CDR3 is 11 residues long. Germline V gene lookup returns CDR1 SEHNR and CDR2 FQNEAQ (reference sequence). Trimming pared 8 bases from V and 6 bases from J, leaving 8 bases between. This CDR3 is CASVLTNEQFF. For the CDR3, the DNA is TGTGCCAGCGTCCTGACCAATGAGCAGTTCTTC.

The chain recombines TRBV7-3 with TRBJ2-1; D remains ambiguous. The CDR3 totals 16 residues. V was pared by 1 base and J by 0 bases, with 10 bases between. CDR1 is SGHTA and CDR2 is FQGTGA in the germline V gene. DNA for the CDR3: TGTGCCAGCAGCTTAATGGCCCGCGCCTCCTACAATGAGCAGTTCTTC. Residues: CASSLMARASYNEQFF.

This chain uses TRBV5-6 with TRBJ1-4, with D unresolved. Germline CDR1 is SGHDT and CDR2 is YYEEEE. This CDR3 region has 13 residues. V lost 4 bases to trimming and J lost 10 bases, with 14 bases between them. The CDR3 DNA follows: TGTGCCAGCAGCCCTGGAAGACGGGGAAAACTGTTTTTT. Translating gives CASSPGRRGKLFF.

The chain combines TRBV4-3 with TRBJ2-1; 10 bases fit TRBD2. Germline-derived CDR1 and CDR2 are LGHNA and YSLEER. The CDR3 loop spans 16 amino acids. Unmatched junction bases numbered 5, after V lost 0 bases and J lost 6 bases. This CDR3 reads CASSQDRAGGPNEQFF. The DNA of the CDR3 is TGCGCCAGCAGCCAAGATCGAGCGGGAGGGCCCAATGAGCAGTTCTTC.

The sample holds a few counts of this clone. The chain uses TRBV29-1 and TRBJ1-1; 7 bases map to TRBD1. Trimming at V came to 6 bases and at J to 8 bases, leaving 3 bases not matched to a gene. The CDR3 length is 10 residues. Germline V CDR1 and CDR2: SQVTM, ANQGSEA. CDR3 protein: CSVRDSEAFF. CDR3 DNA: TGCAGCGTGCGGGACAGCGAAGCTTTCTTT.

The chain joins TRBV7-3 to TRBJ2-3; TRBD1 or TRBD2 may be the D gene (5 bases each). V was trimmed by 6 bases and J by 5 bases, leaving 15 bases between them. The germline gives CDR1 SGHTA, CDR2 FQGTGA. The CDR3 consists of 14 residues. The CDR3 DNA sequence: TGTGCCAGCAGTAGCAGTAGGGGAGTAGATACGCAGTATTTT. Its translation: CASSSSRGVDTQYF.

Remarks on this clone: A far larger clone is off by one base, so a read error is likely. In the same sample, other DNA sequences code for this CDR3. The genes are TRBV30 and TRBJ1-3, with no clear D. From germline, CDR1 is GTSNPN and CDR2 SVGIG (reference sequence). Trimming pared 6 bases from V and 1 base from J, leaving 10 bases between. CDR3 length: 13 amino acids. The CDR3 DNA reads TGTGCCTGCCACCGTGGTTCTGGAAACACCATATATTTT. Translated, it gives CACHRGSGNTIYF. Drawing the rest from reference TRBV30 and TRBJ1-3, the complete variable domain is SQTIHQWPATLVQPVGSPLSLECTVEGTSNPNLYWYRQAAGRGLQLLFYSVGIGQISSEVPQNLSASRPQDRQFILSSKKLLLSDSGFYLCACHRGSGNTIYFGEGSWLTVV.

This clone was recorded at least ten times. The CDR3: CASSIRTANTGELFF. DNA for the CDR3: TGTGCCAGCAGTATCCGGACTGCGAACACCGGGGAGCTGTTTTTT. The chain uses TRBV6-5 and TRBJ2-2; D perhaps matches TRBD2 (5 bases). Trimming cost V 5 bases and J 0 bases, with 10 bases left between them. The germline CDR1 and CDR2 sequences are MNHEY and SVGAGI. The CDR3 has 15 amino acids.

The chain couples TRBV5-6 to TRBJ2-7; tentative D call: TRBD1 (5 bases). This CDR3 has 13 amino acids. Germline V CDR1 and CDR2: SGHDT, YYEEEE. V shed 2 bases and J shed 3 bases, with 9 bases lying between them. CDR3 coding DNA: TGTGCCAGCAGCTTATCAGGGTTCTACGAGCAGTACTTC. Amino acids: CASSLSGFYEQYF.

In this sample, this clone turned up once. A far more abundant clone sits one base away, making this likely a read error. This sequence joins TRBV29-1 and TRBJ2-6; D might be TRBD1 or TRBD2, each matching 5 bases. This CDR3 is built from 13 residues. In germline, CDR1 is SQVTM, CDR2 ANQGSEA. The chain's CDR3 is CSVDWAGANVLAF. DNA for the CDR3: TGCAGCGTTGACTGGGCCGGGGCCAACGTCCTGGCTTTC.